A single sample is the source of the 31 T cell receptor beta chains below, sequenced in a study of response to subunit inactivated influenza vaccine. TCRdb itself ran the RT-PCR reads through MiXCR, one entry per CDR3 protein. This sample carries 500,000 to 600,000 distinct CDR3 sequences, around 8% of them seen once, and the ten largest clones take 10% to 15%. Sequences were derived from PBMCs from blood, sampled around 25 months after vaccination. These receptors were collected from a man between 50 and 69 years old who received an inactivated influenza vaccine.

The chain combines TRBV20-1 with TRBJ2-1; no clear D gene. The CDR3 extends over 15 amino acids. Germline V CDR1 and CDR2: DFQATT, SNEGSKA (reference sequence). The V end lost 5 bases, the J end lost 0 bases, and 14 bases lay between the germline ends. CDR3 coding DNA: TGCAGTGCTTCTAGGCTATCCGACTCCTACAATGAGCAGTTCTTC. Its protein product is CSASRLSDSYNEQFF.

As concerns this clonotype: Given a much more abundant clone one base away, this may be a read error. V gene TRBV5-1 combines with J gene TRBJ2-7, with 7 positions matching TRBD1. J was trimmed by 8 bases and V by 0 bases; bases with no gene match: 8. The CDR3 sequence is 14 residues long. CDR1 and CDR2 (germline): SGHRS, YFSETQ. Here the CDR3 reads CASSLGQKGGKQYF. The CDR3 DNA sequence: TGCGCCAGCAGCTTGGGACAAAAAGGGGGCAAGCAGTACTTC. Using reference TRBV5-1 and TRBJ2-7 for the parts outside the CDR3, the full variable domain is KAGVTQTPRYLIKTRGQQVTLSCSPISGHRSVSWYQQTPGQGLQFLFEYFSETQRNKGNFPGRFSGRQFSNSRSEMNVSTLELGDSALYLCASSLGQKGGKQYFGPGTRLTVT.

V gene TRBV7-6 combines with J gene TRBJ1-4, with D possibly matching TRBD1 (5 bases). The V gene's germline CDR1 is SGHVS and CDR2 FNYEAQ. The V and J ends lost 5 bases and 0 bases respectively, with 16 bases between them. The CDR3 covers 17 residues. The CDR3 bases are TGTGCCAGCAGCCAAGATTGGGACCCTGCAACTAATGAAAAACTGTTTTTT. Translating it yields CASSQDWDPATNEKLFF.

The rearrangement links TRBV2 to TRBJ1-5; D uncertain. Germline V gives CDR1 SNHLY, CDR2 FYNNEI. The CDR3 covers 15 residues. The V gene lost 5 bases and the J gene lost 8 bases, with 19 bases spanning the gap. Here the CDR3 reads CASSPRWGGWEPQHF. The CDR3 DNA is TGTGCCAGCAGTCCCCGTTGGGGAGGGTGGGAGCCCCAGCATTTT.

As for this clonotype: The junction differs from germline at one of its ends, possibly a read error. This chain uses TRBV11-1 with TRBJ2-7, with no clear D. The germline gives CDR1 SGHAT, CDR2 FQDESV (reference sequence). This CDR3 has 12 amino acids. CDR3 loop: CAGSPTAYEQYF. The CDR3 coding sequence is TGTGCCGGCAGCCCGACCGCCTACGAGCAGTACTTC.

The rearrangement uses TRBV6-1 and TRBJ2-1, with 13 bases matching TRBD2. The CDR3 loop spans 16 amino acids. CDR1 MNHNS and CDR2 SASEGT come from the germline V gene. V lost 6 bases and J lost 10; bases outside the gene matches: 12. Here the CDR3 reads CASREGTSGTVGEQFF. CDR3 DNA sequence: TGTGCCAGCAGGGAGGGGACTAGCGGGACAGTCGGAGAGCAGTTCTTC.

This clonotype has only a few counts. This chain uses TRBV5-1 with TRBJ2-2; D remains ambiguous. The CDR3 is made up of 13 amino acids. From germline, CDR1 is SGHRS and CDR2 YFSETQ. Trimming pared 4 bases from V and 5 bases from J, leaving 9 bases between. CDR3 sequence reads: CASSRVMTGELFF. The CDR3 nucleotides read TGCGCCAGCAGCCGAGTGATGACCGGGGAGCTGTTTTTT.

The chain couples TRBV27 to TRBJ2-3, with 9 bases that match TRBD2. Trimming at V came to 3 bases and at J to 9 bases, leaving 13 bases not matched to a gene. Looked up from germline, CDR1 is MNHEY and CDR2 is SMNVEV (reference sequence). The CDR3 is 16 amino acids. As DNA, the CDR3 is TGTGCCAGCAGTTTTGGAAGACTAGCGGCCTCCGGGACGCAGTATTTT. Translating gives CASSFGRLAASGTQYF.

V gene TRBV12-3 or TRBV12-4 combines with J gene TRBJ1-6; D is unclear. The CDR3 extends over 13 amino acids. V lost 2 bases and J 8 bases, leaving 7 bases between the germline ends. CDR3 loop: CASSLSRYSPLHF. The CDR3 bases are TGTGCCAGCAGTTTAAGCCGTTATTCACCCCTCCACTTT.

The V and J genes are TRBV20-1 and TRBJ2-7; TRBD1 or TRBD2 may be the D gene (5 bases each). Germline V CDR1 and CDR2: DFQATT, SNEGSKA (reference sequence). The V and J ends lost 2 bases and 4 bases respectively, with 15 bases between them. The CDR3 loop spans 14 amino acids. The CDR3 is CSARPSGTRYEQYF. CDR3 coding DNA: TGCAGTGCTAGACCTTCAGGGACCCGTTACGAGCAGTACTTC.

There are a few counts of this clonotype. The chain employs TRBV12-3 or TRBV12-4 and TRBJ1-3; D gene unclear. V was shortened by 6 bases and J by 0 bases, with 6 bases between the two germline ends. This CDR3 comprises 13 residues. DNA for the CDR3: TGTGCCAGCAGGATGAGCTCTGGAAACACCATATATTTT. It specifies CASRMSSGNTIYF.

This chain links TRBV6-2 or TRBV6-3 with TRBJ2-2; no clear D gene. Germline CDR1 and CDR2: MNHEY and SVGEGT. V was trimmed by 1 base and J by 7 bases, leaving 7 bases between them. The CDR3 spans 13 residues. The CDR3 DNA follows: TGTGCCAGCAGTTACTTGGGCTTCGGGGAGCTGTTTTTT. Amino acid sequence: CASSYLGFGELFF.

A few counts support this clonotype. The CDR3 spells CASSQYSGGRETQYF. The CDR3 nucleotides are TGTGCCAGCAGTCAATACTCCGGGGGCCGGGAGACCCAGTACTTC. The chain has TRBV12-3 or TRBV12-4 and TRBJ2-5; D possibly matches TRBD1 or TRBD2 (6 bases each). The CDR3 has 15 residues. V lost 5 bases to trimming and J lost 5 bases, with 18 bases between them.

This clonotype showed up just a few times. The chain links TRBV6-2 or TRBV6-3 to TRBJ2-1, with TRBD1 matching over 9 bases. Germline CDR1 reads MNHEY; CDR2 reads SVGEGT. The CDR3 is 15 residues long. The ends lost 6 bases at V and 1 base at J; junction bases unmatched: 4. The CDR3 region is CASSGGQGSYNEQFF. The CDR3 DNA is TGTGCCAGCAGCGGGGGACAGGGTTCCTACAATGAGCAGTTCTTC.

This clonotype was seen ten or more times. In DNA form, the CDR3 reads TGTGCCAGCAGTTACGGCACGACCTACGAGCAGTACTTC. Translation gives CASSYGTTYEQYF. V is TRBV6-2 or TRBV6-3 and J is TRBJ2-7, with D uncertain. V lost 2 bases and J 2 bases, leaving 7 bases between the germline ends. This CDR3 is 13 amino acids long. Germline lookup yields CDR1 MNHEY and CDR2 SVGEGT.

This clonotype was detected only a few times. The chain employs TRBV24-1 and TRBJ1-2, with TRBD1 matching over 7 bases. The CDR3 runs 14 residues. Germline CDR1 KGHDR, CDR2 SFDVKD. V lost 4 bases, J lost 3 bases, and 4 bases stayed unmatched. This chain's CDR3 is CATSDNRGYYGYTF. The DNA for the CDR3 is TGTGCCACCAGTGACAACAGGGGATACTATGGCTACACCTTC.

This chain uses TRBV7-8 with TRBJ2-1, with TRBD2 identical over 8 bases. Losses at the gene ends were 3 bases for V and 3 bases for J; bases not matched to a gene: 7. The V gene's germline CDR1 is SGHVS and CDR2 FQNEAQ. CDR3 length: 16 amino acids. The CDR3 nucleotides read TGTGCCAGCAGCTTTTTGCTCGGGGGGGGCTACAATGAGCAGTTCTTC. Translated: CASSFLLGGGYNEQFF.

This clonotype was seen repeatedly, ten times or more. The CDR3 DNA reads TGTGCCAGCAGCAAGCGGGAGGGTCGGGACGAGCAGTACTTC. Translated, it gives CASSKREGRDEQYF. The genes are TRBV12-3 or TRBV12-4 and TRBJ2-7; 10 positions agree with TRBD2. V shed 6 bases and J 5 bases; nucleotides not matched to a gene: 7. CDR3 length: 14 residues.

This clonotype showed up many times. V and J are TRBV7-3 and TRBJ2-1; D is possibly TRBD2 (6 bases). In germline, CDR1 is SGHTA, CDR2 FQGTGA. The length of the CDR3 is 16 residues. The germline V and J ends were trimmed by 5 bases and 0 bases, with 14 bases remaining between them. CDR3 protein: CASSQFGGNSYNEQFF. The CDR3 nucleotides read TGTGCCAGCAGCCAGTTTGGCGGGAACTCCTACAATGAGCAGTTCTTC.

This clonotype appeared many times. The V call is TRBV20-1, the J call TRBJ1-1; 8 bases match TRBD1. Germline assignment: CDR1 DFQATT and CDR2 SNEGSKA (reference sequence). V lost 7 bases to trimming and J lost 1 base; unmatched junction nucleotides: 8. This CDR3 comprises 14 residues. CDR3 nucleotide sequence: TGCAGTGTCCTGGGTGGACAGGGGAACACTGAAGCTTTCTTT. Translated, it gives CSVLGGQGNTEAFF.

This clonotype came up a few times. The gene calls are TRBV10-3 and TRBJ2-1, with TRBD1 as a possible D gene (7 bases). This CDR3 is built from 13 residues. Germline lookup yields CDR1 ENHRY and CDR2 SYGVKD. With 6 bases removed from V and 9 bases from J, the gap between germline ends came to 15 bases. The CDR3: CAISSSQGGEQFF. As DNA, the CDR3 is TGTGCCATCAGCTCGTCCCAGGGGGGTGAGCAGTTCTTC.

This clonotype has just a few counts. V usage is TRBV4-3 and J usage is TRBJ2-1; 9 nucleotides line up with TRBD2. The CDR3 is 16 amino acids. Per germline, CDR1 LGHNA and CDR2 YSLEER. After removal of 2 bases from V and 4 bases from J, the junction contained 6 bases not matched to a gene. The CDR3 region has the DNA TGCGCCAGCAGCCAAATAGCGGGAGTTAAGTACAATGAGCAGTTCTTC. Encoded protein: CASSQIAGVKYNEQFF.

V gene TRBV3-1 combines with J gene TRBJ1-4, with 9 bases fitting TRBD1. V lost 2 bases, J lost 7 bases, and 8 bases stayed unmatched. CDR1 and CDR2 (germline): LGHDT, YNNKEL (reference sequence). CDR3 size: 16 residues. The CDR3 spells CASSQTTGGGGEKLFF. In DNA form, the CDR3 reads TGTGCCAGCAGCCAAACTACAGGGGGCGGGGGTGAAAAACTGTTTTTT. Full variable domain (missing parts from reference TRBV3-1 and TRBJ1-4): DTAVSQTPKYLVTQMGNDKSIKCEQNLGHDTMYWYKQDSKKFLKIMFSYNNKELIINETVPNRFSPKSPDKAHLNLHINSLELGDSAVYFCASSQTTGGGGEKLFFGSGTQLSVL.

This clonotype was picked up a small number of times. The rearrangement joins TRBV5-1 to TRBJ2-2, with 11 nucleotides matching TRBD2. Germline CDR1 and CDR2: SGHRS and YFSETQ. This CDR3 contains 15 residues. J lost 6 bases, V lost 6 bases, and 7 bases had no gene match. In DNA form, the CDR3 reads TGCGCCAGCACCTTACTAGCGGGGGAGGCCGGGGAGCTGTTTTTT. Translating gives CASTLLAGEAGELFF. The full variable domain, its missing parts supplied by reference TRBV5-1 and TRBJ2-2, is KAGVTQTPRYLIKTRGQQVTLSCSPISGHRSVSWYQQTPGQGLQFLFEYFSETQRNKGNFPGRFSGRQFSNSRSEMNVSTLELGDSALYLCASTLLAGEAGELFFGEGSRLTVL.

This clonotype was recorded many times. The DNA for the CDR3 is TGCAGCGGCAGGGAGTGGGGGAACACTGAAGCTTTCTTT. It is translated as CSGREWGNTEAFF. The gene calls are TRBV29-1 and TRBJ1-1; weak D call: TRBD1 (5 bases). The CDR3 contains 13 residues. From germline, CDR1 is SQVTM and CDR2 ANQGSEA. Trimming took 7 bases from V and 1 from J, leaving 13 bases between them.

The sample holds a few counts of this clonotype. The chain recombines TRBV29-1 with TRBJ2-7, with TRBD2 identical over 9 bases. The ends lost 4 bases at V and 5 bases at J; junction bases unmatched: 12. This CDR3 is 15 amino acids long. Germline V gene data show CDR1 as SQVTM and CDR2 as ANQGSEA. In nucleotides, the CDR3 is TGCAGCGTTGGTCCTTTAGCGGGAGCTATTCACGAGCAGTACTTC. Its translation is CSVGPLAGAIHEQYF.

This clonotype was observed at least ten times. The V gene is TRBV12-3 or TRBV12-4, the J gene TRBJ1-1, with D unclear. The CDR3 contains 11 residues. Trimming took off 8 bases at V and 0 bases at J, with 4 bases between the two ends. CDR3 loop: CASLLNTEAFF. CDR3 in DNA: TGTGCCAGCCTGTTGAACACTGAAGCTTTCTTT.

This chain uses TRBV15 with TRBJ1-1; possibly TRBD1 for D (6 bases). The CDR3 is made up of 14 amino acids. The V end was cut by 3 bases, the J end by 5 bases, with 13 bases between. Germline loops: CDR1 LNHNV, CDR2 YYDKDF (reference sequence). The CDR3, as DNA: TGTGCCACCAGCAGCCGGGGGGCGGAGACTGAAGCTTTCTTT. Amino acid sequence: CATSSRGAETEAFF.

In its sample, this clonotype was seen a few times. The V and J genes are TRBV6-1 and TRBJ2-2, with TRBD2 matching over 12 bases. CDR1 and CDR2 (germline): MNHNS, SASEGT. V gave up 11 bases and J gave up 6 bases; unmatched junction bases: 4. The CDR3 runs to 13 residues. The CDR3 loop is CALGTSGSGELFF. The CDR3 coding sequence is TGTGCCCTCGGGACTAGCGGGTCCGGGGAGCTGTTTTTT.

This clonotype was counted many times. The chain is built from TRBV6-5 and TRBJ1-6; 7 bases fit TRBD1. This CDR3 is 17 amino acids long. Germline V gives CDR1 MNHEY, CDR2 SVGAGI. The V and J ends lost 0 bases and 2 bases, in that order; junction bases with no gene match: 4. The CDR3 sequence: CASSYSTGTAYNSPLHF. The CDR3 nucleotides are TGTGCCAGCAGTTACTCCACGGGGACAGCCTATAATTCACCCCTCCACTTT.

The rearrangement links TRBV5-5 to TRBJ2-5, with 14 nucleotides matching TRBD2. Looked up from germline, CDR1 is SGHKS and CDR2 is YYEKEE (reference sequence). The CDR3 has 16 amino acids. V lost 2 bases to trimming and J lost 5 bases; unmatched junction nucleotides: 5. The CDR3, as DNA: TGTGCCAGCAGCTTAGGGACTAGCGGGGGTTCGGAGACCCAGTACTTC. It is translated as CASSLGTSGGSETQYF. Variable domain in full (rest from reference TRBV5-5 and TRBJ2-5): DAGVTQSPTHLIKTRGQQVTLRCSPISGHKSVSWYQQVLGQGPQFIFQYYEKEERGRGNFPDRFSARQFPNYSSELNVNALLLGDSALYLCASSLGTSGGSETQYFGPGTRLLVL.